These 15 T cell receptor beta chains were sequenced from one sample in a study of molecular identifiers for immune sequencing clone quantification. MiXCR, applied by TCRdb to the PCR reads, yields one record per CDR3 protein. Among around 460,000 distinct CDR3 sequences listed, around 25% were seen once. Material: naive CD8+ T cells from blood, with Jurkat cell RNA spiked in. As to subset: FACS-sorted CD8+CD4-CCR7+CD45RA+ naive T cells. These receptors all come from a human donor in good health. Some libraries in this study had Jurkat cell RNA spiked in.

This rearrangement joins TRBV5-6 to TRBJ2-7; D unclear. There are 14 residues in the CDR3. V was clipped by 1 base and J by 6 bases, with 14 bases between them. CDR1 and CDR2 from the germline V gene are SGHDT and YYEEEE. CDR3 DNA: TGTGCCAGCAGCTTGCCGGCAACGCCTGTCGAGCAGTACTTC. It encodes CASSLPATPVEQYF.

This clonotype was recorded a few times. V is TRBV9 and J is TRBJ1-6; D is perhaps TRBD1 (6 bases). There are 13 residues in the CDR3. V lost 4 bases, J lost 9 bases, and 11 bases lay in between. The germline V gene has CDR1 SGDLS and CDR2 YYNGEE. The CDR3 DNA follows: TGTGCCAGCAGCCCACGGACAGCTTCACCCCTCCACTTT. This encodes CASSPRTASPLHF.

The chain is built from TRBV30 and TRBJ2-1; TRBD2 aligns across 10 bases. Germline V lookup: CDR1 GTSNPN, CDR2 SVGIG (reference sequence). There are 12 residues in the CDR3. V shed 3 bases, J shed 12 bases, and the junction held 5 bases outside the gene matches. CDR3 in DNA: TGTGCCTGGAGCTTAGCGGGGGGCAGGCAGTTCTTC. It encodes CAWSLAGGRQFF.

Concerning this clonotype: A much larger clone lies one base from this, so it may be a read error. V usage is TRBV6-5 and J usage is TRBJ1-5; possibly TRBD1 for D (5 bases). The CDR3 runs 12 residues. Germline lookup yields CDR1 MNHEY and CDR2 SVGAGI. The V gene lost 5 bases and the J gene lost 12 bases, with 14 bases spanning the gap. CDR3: CASSKTGGVQHF. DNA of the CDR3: TGTGCCAGCAGTAAAACAGGAGGAGTCCAGCATTTT.

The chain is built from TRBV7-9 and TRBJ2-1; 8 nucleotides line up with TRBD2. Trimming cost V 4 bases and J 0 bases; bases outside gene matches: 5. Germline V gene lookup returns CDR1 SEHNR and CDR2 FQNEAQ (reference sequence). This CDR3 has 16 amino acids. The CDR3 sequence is CASSSQSGSSYNEQFF. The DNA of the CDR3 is TGTGCCAGCAGCTCTCAGAGCGGGAGCTCCTACAATGAGCAGTTCTTC.

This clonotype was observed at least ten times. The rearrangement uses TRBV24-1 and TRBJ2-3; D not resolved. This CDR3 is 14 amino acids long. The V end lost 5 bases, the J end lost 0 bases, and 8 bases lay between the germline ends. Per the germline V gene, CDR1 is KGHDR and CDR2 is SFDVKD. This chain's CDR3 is CATSGGRSTDTQYF. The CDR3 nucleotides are TGTGCCACCAGTGGAGGACGGAGCACAGATACGCAGTATTTT.

For the CDR3, the DNA is TGTGCCAGCAGTCCCTGGACTAGCGGGGGATACCAAGAGACCCAGTACTTC. Translating gives CASSPWTSGGYQETQYF. The chain recombines TRBV27 with TRBJ2-5, with TRBD2 identical over 13 bases. Trimming cost V 5 bases and J 0 bases; bases outside gene matches: 6. This CDR3 has 17 amino acids. Germline V lookup: CDR1 MNHEY, CDR2 SMNVEV (reference sequence).

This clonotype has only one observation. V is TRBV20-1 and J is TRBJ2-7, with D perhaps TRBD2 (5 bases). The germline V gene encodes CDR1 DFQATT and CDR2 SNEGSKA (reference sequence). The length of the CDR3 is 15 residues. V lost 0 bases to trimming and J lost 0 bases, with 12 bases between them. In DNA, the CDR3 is TGCAGTGCTAGAGATAGTAGCGAGAGCTCCTACGAGCAGTACTTC. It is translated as CSARDSSESSYEQYF.

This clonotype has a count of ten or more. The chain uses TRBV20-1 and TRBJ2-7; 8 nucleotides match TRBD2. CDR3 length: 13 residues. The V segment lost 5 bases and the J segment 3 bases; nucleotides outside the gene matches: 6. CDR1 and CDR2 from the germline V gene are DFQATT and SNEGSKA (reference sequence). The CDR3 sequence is CSARTSGIYEQYF. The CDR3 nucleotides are TGCAGTGCTCGAACTAGCGGTATCTACGAGCAGTACTTC.

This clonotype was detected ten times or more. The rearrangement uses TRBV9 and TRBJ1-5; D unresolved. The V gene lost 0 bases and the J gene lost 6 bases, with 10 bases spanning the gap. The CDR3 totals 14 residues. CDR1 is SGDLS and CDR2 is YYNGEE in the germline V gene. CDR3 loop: CASSVGLASQPQHF. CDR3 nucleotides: TGTGCCAGCAGCGTAGGGTTGGCGAGTCAGCCCCAGCATTTT.

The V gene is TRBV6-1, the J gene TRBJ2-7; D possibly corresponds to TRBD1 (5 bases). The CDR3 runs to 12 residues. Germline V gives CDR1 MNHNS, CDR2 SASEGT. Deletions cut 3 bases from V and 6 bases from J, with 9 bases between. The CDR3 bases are TGTGCCAGCAGTGACTGGGGCTGCGAGCAGTACTTC. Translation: CASSDWGCEQYF.

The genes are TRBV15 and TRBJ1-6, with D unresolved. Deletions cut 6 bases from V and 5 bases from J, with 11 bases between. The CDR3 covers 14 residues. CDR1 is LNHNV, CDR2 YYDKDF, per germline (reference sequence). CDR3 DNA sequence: TGTGCCACCAGGACATCGGAGAATAATTCACCCCTCCACTTT. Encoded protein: CATRTSENNSPLHF.

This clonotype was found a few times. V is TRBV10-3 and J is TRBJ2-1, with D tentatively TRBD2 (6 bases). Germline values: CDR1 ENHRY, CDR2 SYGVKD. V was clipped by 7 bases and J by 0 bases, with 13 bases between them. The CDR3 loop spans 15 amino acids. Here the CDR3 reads CAINGDSSSYNEQFF. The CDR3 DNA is TGTGCCATCAATGGGGACTCGAGCTCCTACAATGAGCAGTTCTTC.

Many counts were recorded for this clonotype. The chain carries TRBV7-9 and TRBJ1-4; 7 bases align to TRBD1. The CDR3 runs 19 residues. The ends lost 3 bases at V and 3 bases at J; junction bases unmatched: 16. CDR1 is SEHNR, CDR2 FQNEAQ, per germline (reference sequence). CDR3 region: CASSFLGQTPFGANEKLFF. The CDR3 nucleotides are TGTGCCAGCAGCTTCCTGGGACAGACGCCGTTTGGGGCTAATGAAAAACTGTTTTTT.

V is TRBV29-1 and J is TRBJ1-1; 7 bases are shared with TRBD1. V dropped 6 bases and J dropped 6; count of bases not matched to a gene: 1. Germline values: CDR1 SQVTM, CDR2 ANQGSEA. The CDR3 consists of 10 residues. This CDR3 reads CSVTGAEAFF. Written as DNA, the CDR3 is TGCAGCGTCACAGGGGCTGAAGCTTTCTTT.